Only a few counts were recorded for the clone carrying this T cell receptor beta chain. The data originate from a study of CD8+CD57+ T cells in acquired aplastic anemia. CDR3 and TCR beta VDJ profiling relied on a genomic DNA template. One entry per CDR3 protein, called by TCRdb with MiXCR from the reads. The sample consists of fewer than 200,000 distinct CDR3 sequences, 71% of them appearing once. V was pared by 6 bases and J by 3 bases, with 18 bases between. CDR3 length: 15 residues. Those patients picked for sequencing had displayed CD8+CD57+ cell expansion on flow cytometry. The sequencing input was sorted CD4+, CD8+, or CD8+CD57+ T cells (not recorded which) from PBMCs. This chain connects TRBV12-3 or TRBV12-4 to TRBJ2-7; D not certain. The TCR comes from a human donor with aplastic anemia. CDR3 sequence (DNA): TGTGCCAGCAGGCCTGCCGGACGGTCCGTCTACGAGCAGTACTTC. Protein sequence: CASRPAGRSVYEQYF.